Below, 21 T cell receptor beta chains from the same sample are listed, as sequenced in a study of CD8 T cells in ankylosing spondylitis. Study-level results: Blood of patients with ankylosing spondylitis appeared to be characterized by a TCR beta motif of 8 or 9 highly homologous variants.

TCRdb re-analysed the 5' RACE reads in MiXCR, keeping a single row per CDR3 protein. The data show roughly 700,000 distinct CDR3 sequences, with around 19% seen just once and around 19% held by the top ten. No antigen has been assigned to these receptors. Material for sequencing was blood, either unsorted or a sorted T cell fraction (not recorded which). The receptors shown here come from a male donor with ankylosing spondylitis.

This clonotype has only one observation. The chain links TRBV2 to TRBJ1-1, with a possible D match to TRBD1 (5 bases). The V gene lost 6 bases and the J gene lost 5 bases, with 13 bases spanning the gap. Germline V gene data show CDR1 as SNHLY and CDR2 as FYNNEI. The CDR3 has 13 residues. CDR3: CASRTNGGTEAFF. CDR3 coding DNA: TGTGCCAGCAGAACTAATGGGGGAACTGAAGCTTTCTTT.

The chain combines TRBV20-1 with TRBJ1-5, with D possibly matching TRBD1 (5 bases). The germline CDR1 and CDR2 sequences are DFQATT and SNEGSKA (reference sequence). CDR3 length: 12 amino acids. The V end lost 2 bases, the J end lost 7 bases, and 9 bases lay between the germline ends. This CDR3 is CSARSGDQPQHF. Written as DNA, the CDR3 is TGCAGTGCTAGAAGTGGGGACCAGCCCCAGCATTTT.

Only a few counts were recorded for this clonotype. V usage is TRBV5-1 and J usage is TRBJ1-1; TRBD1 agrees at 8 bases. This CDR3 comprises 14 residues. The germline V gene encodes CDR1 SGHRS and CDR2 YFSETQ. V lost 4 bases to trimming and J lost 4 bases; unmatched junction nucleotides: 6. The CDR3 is CASSRGQAVTEAFF. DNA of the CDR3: TGCGCCAGCAGCAGGGGACAGGCGGTCACTGAAGCTTTCTTT.

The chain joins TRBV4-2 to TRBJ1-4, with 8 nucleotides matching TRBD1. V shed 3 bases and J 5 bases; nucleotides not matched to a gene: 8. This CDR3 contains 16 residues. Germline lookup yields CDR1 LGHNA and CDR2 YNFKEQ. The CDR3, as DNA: TGTGCCAGCAGCCAGGATTGGACAGGGCGAAATGAAAAACTGTTTTTT. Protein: CASSQDWTGRNEKLFF.

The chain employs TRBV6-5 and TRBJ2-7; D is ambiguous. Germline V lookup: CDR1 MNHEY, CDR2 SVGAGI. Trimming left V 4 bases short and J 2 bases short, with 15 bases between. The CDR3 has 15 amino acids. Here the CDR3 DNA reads TGTGCCAGCAGTTTCTCCGGCCATAAGCCCTACGAGCAGTACTTC. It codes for CASSFSGHKPYEQYF.

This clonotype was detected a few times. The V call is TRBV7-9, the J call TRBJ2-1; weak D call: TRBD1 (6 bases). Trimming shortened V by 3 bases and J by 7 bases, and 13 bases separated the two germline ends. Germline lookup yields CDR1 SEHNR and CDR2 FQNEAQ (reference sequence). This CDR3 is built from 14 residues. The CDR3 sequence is CASSLALTGNEQFF. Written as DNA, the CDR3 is TGTGCCAGCAGCTTGGCCCTTACAGGGAATGAGCAGTTCTTC.

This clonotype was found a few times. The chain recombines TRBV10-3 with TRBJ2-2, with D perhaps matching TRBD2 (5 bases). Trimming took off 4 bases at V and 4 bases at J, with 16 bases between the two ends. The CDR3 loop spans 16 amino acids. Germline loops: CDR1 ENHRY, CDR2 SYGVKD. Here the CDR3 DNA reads TGTGCCATCAGTGTTACCCCCCGGGGTGGCACCGGGGAGCTGTTTTTT. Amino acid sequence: CAISVTPRGGTGELFF.

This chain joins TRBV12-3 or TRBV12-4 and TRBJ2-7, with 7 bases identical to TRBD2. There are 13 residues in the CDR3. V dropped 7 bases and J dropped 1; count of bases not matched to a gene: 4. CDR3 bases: TGTGCCAGCACCCGGGGGGAGTCCTACGAGCAGTACTTC. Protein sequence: CASTRGESYEQYF.

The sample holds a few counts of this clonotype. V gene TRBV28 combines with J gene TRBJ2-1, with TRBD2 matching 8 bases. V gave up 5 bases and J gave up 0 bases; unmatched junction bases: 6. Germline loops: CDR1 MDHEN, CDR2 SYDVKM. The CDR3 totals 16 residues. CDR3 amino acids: CASSRLSGNSYNEQFF. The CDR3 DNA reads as TGTGCCAGCAGTCGACTTAGCGGGAACTCCTACAATGAGCAGTTCTTC.

In DNA form, the CDR3 reads TGCAGCGTTGTAACGGGGAAAACCGGGGAGCTGTTTTTT. The encoded protein is CSVVTGKTGELFF. The V and J genes are TRBV29-1 and TRBJ2-2; tentatively, D is TRBD2 (5 bases). The CDR3 spans 13 residues. Per the germline V gene, CDR1 is SQVTM and CDR2 is ANQGSEA. Trimming pared 4 bases from V and 5 bases from J, leaving 11 bases between.

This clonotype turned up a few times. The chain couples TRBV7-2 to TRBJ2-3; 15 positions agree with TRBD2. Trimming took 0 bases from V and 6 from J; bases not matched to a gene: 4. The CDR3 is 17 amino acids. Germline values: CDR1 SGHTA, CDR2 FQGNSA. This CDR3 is CASSLASGTSGRDTQYF. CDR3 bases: TGTGCCAGCAGCTTAGCCTCCGGGACTAGCGGGAGGGATACGCAGTATTTT.

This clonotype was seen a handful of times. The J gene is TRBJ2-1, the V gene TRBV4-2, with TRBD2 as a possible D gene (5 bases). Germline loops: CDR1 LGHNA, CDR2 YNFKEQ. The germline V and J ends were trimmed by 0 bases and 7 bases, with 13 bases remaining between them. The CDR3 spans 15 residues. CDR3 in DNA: TGTGCCAGCAGCCAAGATACCGGCAGCGGAAATGAGCAGTTCTTC. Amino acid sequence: CASSQDTGSGNEQFF.

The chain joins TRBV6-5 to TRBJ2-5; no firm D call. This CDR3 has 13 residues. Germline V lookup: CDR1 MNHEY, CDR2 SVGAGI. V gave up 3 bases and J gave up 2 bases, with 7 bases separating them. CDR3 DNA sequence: TGTGCCAGCAGTTATGTAGGACAAGAGACCCAGTACTTC. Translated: CASSYVGQETQYF.

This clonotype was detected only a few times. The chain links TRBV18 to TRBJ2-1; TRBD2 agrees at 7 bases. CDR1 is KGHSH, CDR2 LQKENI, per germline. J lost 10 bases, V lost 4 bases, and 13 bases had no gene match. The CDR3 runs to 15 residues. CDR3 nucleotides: TGTGCCAGCTCACACGGACTAGTTGAGGGCGGGGAGCAGTTCTTC. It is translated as CASSHGLVEGGEQFF.

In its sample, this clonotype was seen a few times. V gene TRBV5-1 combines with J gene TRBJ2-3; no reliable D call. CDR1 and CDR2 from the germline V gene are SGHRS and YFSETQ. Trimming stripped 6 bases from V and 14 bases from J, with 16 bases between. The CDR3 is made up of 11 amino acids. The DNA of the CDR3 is TGCGCCAGCATTCTTCCCCCCCGAAGGTATTTT. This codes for CASILPPRRYF.

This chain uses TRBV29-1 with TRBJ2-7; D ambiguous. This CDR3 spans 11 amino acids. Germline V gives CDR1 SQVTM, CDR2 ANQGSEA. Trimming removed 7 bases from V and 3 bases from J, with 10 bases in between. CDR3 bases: TGCAGCGCCGAGGACGGCTACGAGCAGTACTTC. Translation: CSAEDGYEQYF.

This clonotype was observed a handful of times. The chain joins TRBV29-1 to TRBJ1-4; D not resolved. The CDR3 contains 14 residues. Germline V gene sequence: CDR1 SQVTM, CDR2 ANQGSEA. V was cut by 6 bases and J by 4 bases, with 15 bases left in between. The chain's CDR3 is CSVQPEGFNEKLFF. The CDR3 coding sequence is TGCAGCGTCCAACCCGAGGGCTTTAATGAAAAACTGTTTTTT.

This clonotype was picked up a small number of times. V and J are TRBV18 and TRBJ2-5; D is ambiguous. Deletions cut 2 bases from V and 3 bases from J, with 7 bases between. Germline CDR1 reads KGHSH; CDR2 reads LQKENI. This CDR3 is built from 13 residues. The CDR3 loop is CASSPMAEETQYF. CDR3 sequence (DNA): TGTGCCAGCTCACCAATGGCGGAAGAGACCCAGTACTTC.

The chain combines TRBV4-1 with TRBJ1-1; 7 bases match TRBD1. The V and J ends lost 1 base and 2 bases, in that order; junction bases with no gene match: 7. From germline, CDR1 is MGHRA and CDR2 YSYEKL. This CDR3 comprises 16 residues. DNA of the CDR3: TGCGCCAGCAGCCAAGTGCCAGGGGGATTTAACACTGAAGCTTTCTTT. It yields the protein CASSQVPGGFNTEAFF.

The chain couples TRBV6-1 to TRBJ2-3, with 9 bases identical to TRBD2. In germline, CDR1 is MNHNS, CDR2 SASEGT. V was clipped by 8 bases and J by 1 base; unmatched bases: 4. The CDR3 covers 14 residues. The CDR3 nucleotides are TGTGCCAGCGGGGCTAGCGGGGGCACAGATACGCAGTATTTT. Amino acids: CASGASGGTDTQYF.

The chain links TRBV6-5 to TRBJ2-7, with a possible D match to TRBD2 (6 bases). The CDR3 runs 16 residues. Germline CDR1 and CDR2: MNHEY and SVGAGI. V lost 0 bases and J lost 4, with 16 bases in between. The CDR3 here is CASSYSRLSSEYEQYF. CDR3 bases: TGTGCCAGCAGTTACTCGAGATTGTCTAGCGAGTACGAGCAGTACTTC.